The next 21 T cell receptor beta chains were all read from a single sample in a study of cytomegalovirus exposure and HLA in healthy donors (dated by TCRdb to 2016 to 2017). Libraries were constructed by the immunoSEQ multiplex PCR assay. The multiplex PCR relied on a mix of 60 forward primers for TCR Vbeta segments and 13 reverse primers for TCR Jbeta segments. The table comes from immuneACCESS by way of TCRdb, which keeps in-frame sequences with V and J called. Part of the clones is missing from these tables; in studies checked, under half for an unresolved V gene and the rest for unknown reasons. The sample contains around 150,000 clones, roughly 81% of them found a single time. The ten largest clones add up to 2% to 2.5% of the sample. Sequenced material: PBMCs. The receptor source for this set is a man aged 18 to 29 in good health and CMV-seropositive.

The V and J genes are TRBV19 and TRBJ1-2, with a tentative D call TRBD1 (6 bases). The CDR3 loop spans 13 amino acids. V was trimmed by 10 bases and J by 8 bases, leaving 20 bases between them. Germline V gene sequence: CDR1 LNHDA, CDR2 SQIVND (reference sequence). Here the CDR3 DNA reads TGTGCCACCTTATCGGGGGGGGCGCAGGGCTACACCTTC. This sequence encodes CATLSGGAQGYTF.

This clone showed up just once. This chain connects TRBV11-2 to TRBJ2-7; the D gene is possibly TRBD2 (5 bases). Germline assignment: CDR1 SGHAT and CDR2 FQNNGV. This CDR3 has 13 amino acids. V lost 1 base and J lost 3, with 7 bases in between. CDR3 nucleotides: TGTGCCAGCAGCTTAGGACGGGGCTACGAGCAGTACTTC. It codes for CASSLGRGYEQYF.

This chain connects TRBV10-3 to TRBJ2-1, with 8 nucleotides matching TRBD2. V was clipped by 11 bases and J by 0 bases; unmatched bases: 9. The CDR3 is 15 residues long. Germline CDR1 ENHRY, CDR2 SYGVKD. CDR3 nucleotides: TGTGCCGCCAAACCGGGGGGGCCCTCCTACAATGAGCAGTTCTTC. It codes for CAAKPGGPSYNEQFF.

The chain joins TRBV9 to TRBJ2-3; D is possibly TRBD1 (5 bases). V was shortened by 4 bases and J by 3 bases, with 18 bases between the two germline ends. The germline gives CDR1 SGDLS, CDR2 YYNGEE. The CDR3 consists of 16 residues. The CDR3 reads CASSRGPTAATDTQYF. The CDR3 DNA follows: TGTGCCAGCAGCAGGGGCCCCACCGCCGCGACAGATACGCAGTATTTT.

J is TRBJ2-1 and V is TRBV7-8; 8 bases align to TRBD1. The ends lost 5 bases at V and 7 bases at J; junction bases unmatched: 16. The germline CDR1 and CDR2 sequences are SGHVS and FQNEAQ. This CDR3 comprises 17 residues. The CDR3: CASSPFPRQGNRNEQFF. Written as DNA, the CDR3 is TGTGCCAGCAGCCCCTTTCCAAGACAGGGGAATAGGAATGAGCAGTTCTTC.

V and J are TRBV7-9 and TRBJ1-1; perhaps TRBD1 as D (5 bases). The CDR3 is 11 residues long. The germline V gene encodes CDR1 SEHNR and CDR2 FQNEAQ (reference sequence). For the CDR3, the DNA is TGTGCGGCAGGGCAGAGCACTGAAGCTTTCTTT. Residues: CAAGQSTEAFF.

This chain joins TRBV11-2 and TRBJ2-1, with 9 bases fitting TRBD2. V shed 5 bases and J 6 bases; nucleotides not matched to a gene: 14. The CDR3 totals 17 residues. Germline V gene sequence: CDR1 SGHAT, CDR2 FQNNGV. The CDR3 DNA follows: TGTGCCAGCAGCCAGCGTTGGGGTGCGGGGGGGGGCAATGAGCAGTTCTTC. Translating gives CASSQRWGAGGGNEQFF.

V is TRBV2 and J is TRBJ2-7, with TRBD1 matching 7 bases. The germline gives CDR1 SNHLY, CDR2 FYNNEI. V shed 6 bases, J shed 5 bases, and the junction held 13 bases outside the gene matches. CDR3 length: 15 amino acids. The CDR3 DNA sequence: TGTGCCAGCAGGTCCACGAGACAGGGCTTGGACGAGCAGTACTTC. Translated, it gives CASRSTRQGLDEQYF.

The V call is TRBV4-1, the J call TRBJ1-5; the D gene is possibly TRBD1 (6 bases). Trimming took off 1 base at V and 0 bases at J, with 10 bases between the two ends. CDR3 length: 16 residues. CDR1 is MGHRA and CDR2 is YSYEKL in the germline V gene. As DNA, the CDR3 is TGCGCCAGCAGCCAAGTCGGCAGGGGTAGCAATCAGCCCCAGCATTTT. It specifies CASSQVGRGSNQPQHF.

Regarding this clone: One end of the junction fails to match germline, which may point to a read error. The V gene is TRBV18, the J gene TRBJ1-2; maybe TRBD1 (6 bases). Germline V gives CDR1 KGHSH, CDR2 LQKENI. The CDR3 is made up of 13 amino acids. CDR3 bases: TGTGCCAGTTCACGGGGGCGGAGATATGGCTACACCTTC. Amino acids: CASSRGRRYGYTF.

This clone turned up a few times. The genes are TRBV25-1 and TRBJ2-3; D may be TRBD1 (6 bases). The CDR3 contains 15 residues. The germline V gene has CDR1 MGHDK and CDR2 SYGVNS. Between the trimmed V and J ends, which lost 1 base and 0 bases, there was a span of 8 bases. CDR3 nucleotides: TGTGCCAGCAGTGAATGGACAGAGAGCACAGATACGCAGTATTTT. Its protein product is CASSEWTESTDTQYF.

The genes are TRBV7-9 and TRBJ2-7; 15 nucleotides match TRBD2. In germline, CDR1 is SEHNR, CDR2 FQNEAQ (reference sequence). The CDR3 loop spans 16 amino acids. With 5 bases clipped from V and 1 base from J, the junction kept 3 bases outside the gene matches. The CDR3 bases are TGTGCCAGCAGCGGGACTAGCGGGGGGAAATCCTACGAGCAGTACTTC. Protein product: CASSGTSGGKSYEQYF.

The gene calls are TRBV25-1 and TRBJ1-6; unclear D gene. Germline CDR1 MGHDK, CDR2 SYGVNS. The V gene lost 9 bases and the J gene lost 10 bases, with 13 bases spanning the gap. This CDR3 has 12 residues. CDR3 nucleotide sequence: TGTGCCAGGCCTGACACACCCTCACCCCTCCACTTT. Translation gives CARPDTPSPLHF.

The chain links TRBV2 to TRBJ1-2; no firm D call. Germline values: CDR1 SNHLY, CDR2 FYNNEI. This CDR3 contains 14 residues. V lost 6 bases to trimming and J lost 0 bases, with 11 bases between them. CDR3 sequence (DNA): TGTGCCAGCAGAGGAGCAACGACTAACTATGGCTACACCTTC. Translated: CASRGATTNYGYTF. Variable domain in full (rest from reference TRBV2 and TRBJ1-2): EPEVTQTPSHQVTQMGQEVILRCVPISNHLYFYWYRQILGQKVEFLVSFYNNEISEKSEIFDDQFSVERPDGSNFTLKIRSTKLEDSAMYFCASRGATTNYGYTFGSGTRLTVV.

The V and J genes are TRBV6-4 and TRBJ2-5; 9 positions match TRBD2. J lost 5 bases, V lost 3 bases, and 7 bases had no gene match. This CDR3 is 15 amino acids long. The germline CDR1 and CDR2 sequences are MRHNA and SNTAGT. The CDR3 here is CASSEVPSGTETQYF. In DNA form, the CDR3 reads TGTGCCAGCAGTGAAGTTCCTAGCGGGACTGAGACCCAGTACTTC.

This clone has just one count. This sequence joins TRBV9 and TRBJ2-7; D is perhaps TRBD2 (6 bases). V was clipped by 4 bases and J by 7 bases, with 15 bases between them. Germline assignment: CDR1 SGDLS and CDR2 YYNGEE. This CDR3 is 13 amino acids long. DNA of the CDR3: TGTGCCAGCAGCACGGGACCTGCGGGGGAGCAGTACTTC. Protein: CASSTGPAGEQYF.

With respect to this clone: A junction end diverges from the germline sequence, so it may reflect a read error. The V call is TRBV29-1, the J call TRBJ2-4; D unresolved. Germline V gene lookup returns CDR1 SQVTM and CDR2 ANQGSEA. This CDR3 has 12 residues. CDR3 in amino acids: CSVVELKNSQYF. The CDR3 DNA reads as TGCAGCGTTGTAGAACTGAAAAACAGTCAGTACTTC.

For this clone: This CDR3 is also generated by other DNA sequences in the sample. The V gene is TRBV29-1, the J gene TRBJ2-7, with a possible D match to TRBD2 (6 bases). Germline V gives CDR1 SQVTM, CDR2 ANQGSEA. V was pared by 3 bases and J by 4 bases, with 13 bases between. The CDR3 runs to 13 residues. The CDR3 DNA reads TGCAGCGTTGAGGGCGGGAATGGGTACGAGCAGTACTTC. Translation gives CSVEGGNGYEQYF.

The chain links TRBV6-1 to TRBJ2-7; D perhaps matches TRBD1 (5 bases). The length of the CDR3 is 15 residues. The V end lost 2 bases, the J end lost 5 bases, and 16 bases lay between the germline ends. Germline-derived CDR1 and CDR2 are MNHNS and SASEGT. Here the CDR3 reads CASSEIRVLGDEQYF. DNA for the CDR3: TGTGCCAGCAGTGAAATCCGGGTCCTAGGGGACGAGCAGTACTTC.

The chain has TRBV7-8 and TRBJ2-3, with a weak D call TRBD2 (6 bases). This CDR3 has 14 residues. The V end lost 5 bases, the J end lost 2 bases, and 11 bases lay between the germline ends. From germline, CDR1 is SGHVS and CDR2 FQNEAQ. The CDR3 DNA reads as TGTGCCAGCAGCCCGAGCGGGCCCACAGATACGCAGTATTTT. It is translated as CASSPSGPTDTQYF.

The V and J genes are TRBV27 and TRBJ1-4; D is uncertain. The CDR3 is 15 residues long. Per germline, CDR1 MNHEY and CDR2 SMNVEV (reference sequence). Trimming took 6 bases from V and 8 from J, leaving 19 bases between them. The CDR3 DNA sequence: TGTGCCAGCAGCCGAGACTCCACGGGCGGGGAAAAACTGTTTTTT. Encoded protein: CASSRDSTGGEKLFF.